Below, one T cell receptor (beta chain) is given with its context. The data are from a study of shared clonotypes between healthy human individuals. A split of CD4+ cells into CD45RA+ naive and CD45RA-negative memory subsets was performed. Generated by immunoSEQ multiplex PCR, the TCRdb table keeps only in-frame clones and is missing some. Among about 1.1 million clones listed, 75% to 80% were seen once. This CDR3 is 13 amino acids long. Between the trimmed V and J ends, which lost 0 bases and 4 bases, there was a span of 9 bases. Germline CDR1 and CDR2: SQVTM and ANQGSEA. The J gene is TRBJ1-1, the V gene TRBV29-1; no clear D gene. The sequence was obtained from a young man in good health. Some clones in this sample may be carry-over from other donors' samples. Input material: memory CD4+ T cells from PBMCs. Specified subset: CD45RA-negative fraction. The CDR3 sequence: CSVEDGLSTEAFF. The DNA for the CDR3 is TGCAGCGTTGAAGATGGTCTGAGCACTGAAGCTTTCTTT.